A single sample is the source of the 5 T cell receptor beta chains below, sequenced in a study of T cell responses to AZD1222 COVID-19 vaccine. The protocol was immunoSEQ multiplex PCR, while the TCRdb copy is restricted to in-frame clones and leaves out a portion. The sample shows 95,000 to 150,000 clones, about 87% of them seen only once. The sample consisted of peripheral blood, taken on day 0 of AZD1222 vaccination. Receptor source: an adult in good health.

V usage is TRBV10-3 and J usage is TRBJ2-1; perhaps TRBD2 as D (7 bases). Germline loops: CDR1 ENHRY, CDR2 SYGVKD. This CDR3 comprises 15 residues. Deletions cut 3 bases from V and 8 bases from J, with 17 bases between. The CDR3 DNA follows: TGTGCCATCAGTGAAAGTCTAGCGGAGGGGGATGAGCAGTTCTTC. Translation: CAISESLAEGDEQFF.

The rearrangement uses TRBV15 and TRBJ2-3; a weak D match, TRBD2 (6 bases). The germline CDR1 and CDR2 sequences are LNHNV and YYDKDF (reference sequence). V shed 0 bases and J shed 6 bases, with 13 bases lying between them. The CDR3 spans 15 residues. The chain's CDR3 is CATSRDLPSADTQYF. As DNA, the CDR3 is TGTGCCACCAGCAGAGATCTGCCTAGCGCGGATACGCAGTATTTT.

V is TRBV6-5 and J is TRBJ1-5; D not certain. Germline values: CDR1 MNHEY, CDR2 SVGAGI. The CDR3 is 14 residues long. Trimming took off 0 bases at V and 5 bases at J, with 8 bases between the two ends. CDR3 in amino acids: CASSYSKTHQPQHF. DNA for the CDR3: TGTGCCAGCAGTTACTCGAAAACGCATCAGCCCCAGCATTTT.

The CDR3 protein is CASSYASSYNEQFF. CDR3 DNA: TGTGCCAGCAGTTACGCGTCCTCTTACAATGAGCAGTTCTTC. The chain employs TRBV6-2 or TRBV6-3 and TRBJ2-1; the D is unclear. This CDR3 has 14 residues. From germline, CDR1 is MNHEY and CDR2 SVGEGT. Deletions cut 2 bases from V and 4 bases from J, with 9 bases between.

The rearrangement joins TRBV24-1 to TRBJ2-4, with D possibly called TRBD1 or TRBD2 (7 bases each). Trimming cost V 10 bases and J 5 bases, with 14 bases left between them. The V gene's germline CDR1 is KGHDR and CDR2 SFDVKD. The CDR3 has 13 amino acids. CDR3 in amino acids: CATARGGENIQYF. DNA for the CDR3: TGTGCCACGGCCAGGGGGGGAGAAAACATTCAGTACTTC.